The T cell receptor (beta chain) described here comes from a study of T cells in Graves' hyperthyroidism and ophthalmopathy. About the study: At initial diagnosis, before any treatment had begun, peripheral blood was obtained.

It was RNA transcripts that yielded the amplified TCR beta CDR3 regions. The HTBI primer set served for first-round RT-PCR of the TCR CDR3. TCRdb fed the multiplex PCR reads into MiXCR, producing one record per CDR3 protein. Of about 590,000 distinct CDR3 sequences in the sample, about 15% are singletons; the top ten hold roughly 7.3%. Using around 10 ml of fresh peripheral blood, PBMCs were prepared. Germline V gives CDR1 MNHNS, CDR2 SASEGT. The CDR3 runs 13 residues. Deletions cut 7 bases from V and 5 bases from J, with 11 bases between. This clonotype was found many times. The sequence was obtained from a woman between 25 and 40 years old with Graves' hyperthyroidism. Sequencing was performed on blood. The gene calls are TRBV6-1 and TRBJ1-4; D call uncertain. In nucleotides, the CDR3 is TGTGCCAGCAATCGTTTGGTGAATGAAAAACTGTTTTTT. Its protein product is CASNRLVNEKLFF.